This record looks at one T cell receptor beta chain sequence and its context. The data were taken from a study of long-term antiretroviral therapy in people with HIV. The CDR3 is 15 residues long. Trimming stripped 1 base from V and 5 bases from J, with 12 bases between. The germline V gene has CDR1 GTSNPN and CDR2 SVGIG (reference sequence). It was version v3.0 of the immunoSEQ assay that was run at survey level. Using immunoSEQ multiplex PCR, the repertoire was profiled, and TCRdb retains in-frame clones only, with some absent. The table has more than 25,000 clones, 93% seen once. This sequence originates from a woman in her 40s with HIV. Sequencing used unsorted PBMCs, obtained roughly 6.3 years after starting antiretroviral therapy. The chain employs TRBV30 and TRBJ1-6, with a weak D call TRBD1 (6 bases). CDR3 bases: TGTGCCTGGAGTGCCTACGACAGGAATAATTCACCCCTCCACTTT. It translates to CAWSAYDRNNSPLHF.